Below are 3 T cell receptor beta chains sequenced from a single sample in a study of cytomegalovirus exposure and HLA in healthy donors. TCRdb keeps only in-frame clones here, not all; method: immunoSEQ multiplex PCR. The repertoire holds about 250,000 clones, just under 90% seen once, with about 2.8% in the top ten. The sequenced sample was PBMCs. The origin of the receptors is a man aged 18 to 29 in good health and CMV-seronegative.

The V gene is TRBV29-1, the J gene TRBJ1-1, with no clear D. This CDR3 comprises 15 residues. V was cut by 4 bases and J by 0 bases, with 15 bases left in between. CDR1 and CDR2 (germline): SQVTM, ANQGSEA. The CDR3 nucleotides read TGCAGCGTTGGATCGGGGTGGGGTATGAACACTGAAGCTTTCTTT. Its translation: CSVGSGWGMNTEAFF. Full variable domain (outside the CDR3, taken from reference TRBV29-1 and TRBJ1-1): SAVISQKPSRDICQRGTSLTIQCQVDSQVTMMFWYRQQPGQSLTLIATANQGSEATYESGFVIDKFPISRPNLTFSTLTVSNMSPEDSSIYLCSVGSGWGMNTEAFFGQGTRLTVV.

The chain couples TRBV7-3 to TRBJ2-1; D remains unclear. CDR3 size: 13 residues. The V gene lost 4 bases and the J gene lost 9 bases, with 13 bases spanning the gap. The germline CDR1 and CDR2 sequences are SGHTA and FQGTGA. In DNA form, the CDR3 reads TGTGCCAGCAGCTCCGCCCCAGTTGGTGAGCAGTTCTTC. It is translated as CASSSAPVGEQFF.

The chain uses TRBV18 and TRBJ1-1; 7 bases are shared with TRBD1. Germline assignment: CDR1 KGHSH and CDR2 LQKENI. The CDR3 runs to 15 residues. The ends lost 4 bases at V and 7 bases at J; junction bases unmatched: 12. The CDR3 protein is CASSLRDRDGGEAFF. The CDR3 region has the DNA TGTGCCAGCTCACTCCGGGACAGAGACGGAGGTGAAGCTTTCTTT.